This T cell receptor beta chain was identified in a study of T-cell reconstitution after alpha-beta-depleted transplantation in children. This CDR3 has 13 amino acids. The V gene lost 3 bases and the J gene lost 0 bases, with 6 bases spanning the gap. The germline V gene encodes CDR1 GTSNPN and CDR2 SVGIG (reference sequence). Unique molecular identifiers featured in how the TCRbeta library was prepared. Via MiXCR, TCRdb re-called the PCR reads, giving one row per CDR3 protein. In the table there are over 550,000 distinct CDR3 sequences, about 11% of which are singletons. Source: PBMCs from the stem cell graft donor, taken from the stem cell graft. The TCR sequence derives from a human donor who donated a stem cell graft to a child with acute myeloid leukemia. J is TRBJ1-5 and V is TRBV30; D is uncertain. This CDR3 reads CAWRVGSNQPQHF. CDR3 sequence (DNA): TGTGCCTGGAGGGTGGGTAGCAATCAGCCCCAGCATTTT.